Listed below are T cell receptor beta chains from one sample, sequenced in a study of regulatory T cells in long-lasting Graves disease. MiXCR, run by TCRdb on the multiplex PCR reads, gives a single entry per CDR3 protein. This table holds a few hundred thousand distinct CDR3 sequences, roughly 25% found once. The source material was peripheral blood mononuclear cells (PBMCs), sampled when the disease was refractory, from a patient treated with antithyroid drugs. All receptors come from a middle-aged woman with Graves disease. The CDR3 runs from the conserved cysteine through the conserved F or W. Each record gives: J gene, V gene, D gene, CDR3 protein. D genes are given only for firm matches.

J: TRBJ1-6; V: TRBV6-1; D: NA; CDR3: CASSEKTLLRSPLHF
J: TRBJ2-7; V: TRBV12-3/TRBV12-4; D: NA; CDR3: CASSSGDYEQYF
J: TRBJ2-5; V: TRBV5-5; D: TRBD1; CDR3: CASRLPGQQETQYF
J: TRBJ2-7; V: TRBV5-5; D: NA; CDR3: CASSVGLTVTTYEQYF
J: TRBJ2-5; V: TRBV3-1; D: TRBD2; CDR3: CASSQMGSGREKTQYF
J: TRBJ1-1; V: TRBV7-2; D: TRBD1; CDR3: CASSPGQGTEAFF
J: TRBJ2-7; V: TRBV7-6; D: TRBD2; CDR3: CASSQLAGGGEEQYF
J: TRBJ1-5; V: TRBV6-4; D: NA; CDR3: CASSDSNFYRENQPQHF
J: TRBJ1-5; V: TRBV7-2; D: NA; CDR3: CASSRLQGDQPQHF
J: TRBJ2-7; V: TRBV20-1; D: TRBD2; CDR3: CSPSRTSGYEQYF
J: TRBJ2-4; V: TRBV2; D: NA; CDR3: CASSLNSGGGNIQYF
J: TRBJ2-5; V: TRBV6-5; D: NA; CDR3: CASSYGRTGTQYF
J: TRBJ1-1; V: TRBV12-3/TRBV12-4; D: NA; CDR3: CASSLDHLVSEAFF
J: TRBJ2-7; V: TRBV2; D: TRBD2; CDR3: CASSDWLAGNLYEQYF
J: TRBJ1-1; V: TRBV19; D: TRBD1; CDR3: CASSSDRAEAFF
J: TRBJ1-1; V: TRBV6-1; D: NA; CDR3: CASRPRGIFIAFF
J: TRBJ2-4; V: TRBV2; D: TRBD2; CDR3: CASRGLAGGLQGKNIQYF
J: TRBJ2-3; V: TRBV11-2; D: TRBD2; CDR3: CASSLALVSGRTSTDTQYF
J: TRBJ1-1; V: TRBV6-1; D: NA; CDR3: CASRRGYDTEAFF
J: TRBJ1-3; V: TRBV28; D: NA; CDR3: CASSLPRTWGNTIYF
J: TRBJ2-7; V: TRBV20-1; D: TRBD2; CDR3: CSVRSGRGRFTPSGEQYF
J: TRBJ2-7; V: TRBV7-9; D: TRBD2; CDR3: CASSSSVTSTSYEQYF
J: TRBJ2-7; V: TRBV7-9; D: NA; CDR3: CASSLGQKNSYEQYF
J: TRBJ2-7; V: TRBV28; D: TRBD2; CDR3: CASCWGGYEQYF
J: TRBJ2-2; V: TRBV7-6; D: TRBD2; CDR3: CASRPRGREDTGELFF
J: TRBJ2-5; V: TRBV6-1; D: TRBD1; CDR3: CASSRGTGLGTQYF
J: TRBJ2-5; V: TRBV28; D: NA; CDR3: CASSRWTAQETQYF
J: TRBJ2-1; V: TRBV20-1; D: NA; CDR3: CSAREIGEQVTLSSYNEQFF
J: TRBJ2-5; V: TRBV20-1; D: NA; CDR3: CSARDGRGRGQETQYF
J: TRBJ2-1; V: TRBV6-1; D: NA; CDR3: CASKFGLSFRDEQFF
J: TRBJ2-2; V: TRBV5-4; D: TRBD2; CDR3: CASSLPILSGRGAANTGELFF
J: TRBJ2-1; V: TRBV27; D: TRBD2; CDR3: CASSTKTSGSEVTVEQFF
J: TRBJ2-7; V: TRBV20-1; D: TRBD2; CDR3: CSARPPWGEDSGSGSYEQYF
J: TRBJ2-4; V: TRBV19; D: TRBD1; CDR3: CASQPGQGYDIQYF
J: TRBJ2-2; V: TRBV20-1; D: NA; CDR3: CSARDAVKGETGELFF
J: TRBJ2-1; V: TRBV28; D: TRBD2; CDR3: CASSPREGENEQFF
J: TRBJ2-3; V: TRBV6-2/TRBV6-3; D: TRBD1; CDR3: CASSSDRGATDTQYF